The rows below give T cell receptor beta chains drawn from one sample of a study of T-cell reconstitution after alpha-beta-depleted transplantation in children. Each CDR3 protein gets one entry after TCRdb re-called the PCR reads with MiXCR. The sample has about 91,000 distinct CDR3 sequences, roughly 8% seen once; the top ten hold more than 6.5%. The material sequenced was PBMCs from the stem cell graft donor, taken from the stem cell graft. The receptors were sampled from a human donor who donated a stem cell graft to a child with congenital amegakaryocytic thrombocytopenia. Both conserved end residues are part of each CDR3. D genes are given only for firm matches. Clone size appears in some rows only: once, few, many, or a class for an expanded clone.

NA,many,TRBV7-2,TRBJ2-3,TGTGCCAGCAGCTTAGACCCCACGTGGGGGGATACGCAGTATTTT,CASSLDPTWGDTQYF
NA,many,TRBV6-2/TRBV6-3,TRBJ1-5,TGTGCCAGCAGGAACGGGTGGGGTAACCAGCCCCAGCATTTT,CASRNGWGNQPQHF
TRBD1,many,TRBV5-6,TRBJ2-3,TGTGCCAGCAGCTTGACAGGGGAGCGGCTCACAGATACGCAGTATTTT,CASSLTGERLTDTQYF
NA,many,TRBV29-1,TRBJ1-1,TGCAGCGTTACCTCGACAGGGAACACTGAAGCTTTCTTT,CSVTSTGNTEAFF
NA,many,TRBV27,TRBJ2-6,TGTGCCAGCCTTCCGACCCTCTCTGGGGCCAACGTCCTGACTTTC,CASLPTLSGANVLTF
TRBD2,few,TRBV20-1,TRBJ2-1,TGCAGTGCTAGAGGACTAGCGGCATACAATGAGCAGTTCTTC,CSARGLAAYNEQFF
NA,many,TRBV20-1,TRBJ1-6,TGCAGTGCTAGCAGGCCGGCGGATAGTTCACCCCTCCACTTT,CSASRPADSSPLHF
TRBD1,many,TRBV5-1,TRBJ1-2,TGCGCCAGCAGCTCCTCCCAGGGGGATGGCTACACCTTC,CASSSSQGDGYTF
NA,NA,TRBV7-9,TRBJ1-1,TGTGCCAGCAGCTCTTCGGGGCCGAACACTGAAGCTTTCTTT,CASSSSGPNTEAFF
TRBD1,many,TRBV7-2,TRBJ2-5,TGTGCCAGCAGCTTTCGGACAGGGAAAGAGACCCAGTACTTC,CASSFRTGKETQYF
NA,many,TRBV5-1,TRBJ1-1,TGCGCCAGCAGCCTGGGGACGGAAAACACTGAAGCTTTCTTT,CASSLGTENTEAFF
TRBD1,many,TRBV4-3,TRBJ2-5,TGCGCCAGCAGCCAAGGGGAGGGACAGGGGGCGGAGACCCAGTACTTC,CASSQGEGQGAETQYF
NA,many,TRBV9,TRBJ2-1,TGTGCCAGCAGCGCTCTATTTCGGGGGAGCTCCTACAATGAGCAGTTCTTC,CASSALFRGSSYNEQFF
NA,many,TRBV20-1,TRBJ1-1,TGCAGTGCTGGTCGGGCAGGCGCGGACACTGAAGCTTTCTTT,CSAGRAGADTEAFF
TRBD1,many,TRBV20-1,TRBJ1-1,TGCAGTGCTAGAGATAGTGCGGGACAGGGAGAAACTGAAGCTTTCTTT,CSARDSAGQGETEAFF
NA,many,TRBV28,TRBJ2-2,TGTGCCAGCAGTCATGACAAACCTGCGAACACCGGGGAGCTGTTTTTT,CASSHDKPANTGELFF
NA,NA,TRBV19,TRBJ2-3,TGTGCCAGTAGTACCCGGTTGGCAGATACGCAGTATTTT,CASSTRLADTQYF
NA,many,TRBV10-3,TRBJ2-1,TGTGCCATCAGTGAGTCGAGGCCCCATGAGCAGTTCTTC,CAISESRPHEQFF
TRBD2,many,TRBV5-1,TRBJ2-5,TGCGCCAGCAGAAGCGGGGTAGCCCCAAATCAAGAGACCCAGTACTTC,CASRSGVAPNQETQYF
NA,many,TRBV20-1,TRBJ1-2,TGCAGTGCTAGGACAGTCGCAGACTATGGCTACACCTTC,CSARTVADYGYTF
TRBD2,few,TRBV7-8,TRBJ2-3,TGTGCCAGCAGCGGAGGACTAGCGGGGACCACCACAGATACGCAGTATTTT,CASSGGLAGTTTDTQYF
NA,few,TRBV28,TRBJ1-4,TGTGCCAGCAGTTCCCCCGGAGGGAATGAAAAACTGTTTTTT,CASSSPGGNEKLFF
NA,many,TRBV5-5,TRBJ2-5,TGTGCCAGCAGCCTGGAAGTCCAAGAGACCCAGTACTTC,CASSLEVQETQYF
NA,many,TRBV3-1,TRBJ1-2,TGTGCCAGCAGCCGCCGGGACACCACCAACTATGGCTACACCTTC,CASSRRDTTNYGYTF
NA,many,TRBV29-1,TRBJ1-3,TGCAGCGTTGGAGGGGGGCAGACAGGAAACACCATATATTTT,CSVGGGQTGNTIYF
TRBD1,many,TRBV20-1,TRBJ1-1,TGCAGTGCCCGGGACAGGATCGGTGAAGCTTTCTTT,CSARDRIGEAFF
NA,many,TRBV7-8,TRBJ1-5,TGTGCCAGCAGCTTAACGGCTAGGGCAGGTCAGCCCCAGCATTTT,CASSLTARAGQPQHF
NA,many,TRBV20-1,TRBJ2-4,TGCAGTGCGCACCTAGCGCTAGCCAAAAACATTCAGTACTTC,CSAHLALAKNIQYF
NA,many,TRBV7-9,TRBJ2-3,TGTGCCAGCAGCTATACGGGCACAGATACGCAGTATTTT,CASSYTGTDTQYF
TRBD2,many,TRBV5-1,TRBJ2-7,TGCGCCAGCAGCGAAGCGGGGGTGTCCTACGAGCAGTACTTC,CASSEAGVSYEQYF
NA,many,TRBV12-3/TRBV12-4,TRBJ2-1,TGTGCCAGCAGTTTGATCCCCAATGAGCAGTTCTTC,CASSLIPNEQFF
NA,many,TRBV3-1,TRBJ1-5,TGTGCCAGCAGCCTCAATGGGGGAGAATATCAGCCCCAGCATTTT,CASSLNGGEYQPQHF
TRBD2,medium-sized,TRBV20-1,TRBJ2-5,TGCAGTGCTAGGGTCTCTAGCGGAATCCAAGAGACCCAGTACTTC,CSARVSSGIQETQYF
NA,many,TRBV11-3,TRBJ2-1,TGTGCCAGCAGCCAGGGGACTACCACATACAATGAGCAGTTCTTC,CASSQGTTTYNEQFF
NA,NA,TRBV28,TRBJ2-3,TGTGCCATGGGCCTGGTGCCCCTCCCCACAGATACGCAGTATTTT,CAMGLVPLPTDTQYF
NA,many,TRBV7-2,TRBJ1-1,TGTGCCAGCAGCTTAACAGGAAAGGGGGCTTTCTTT,CASSLTGKGAFF
NA,once,TRBV7-9,TRBJ2-3,TGTGCCAGCAGCTCAGCGGGCTCCACAGATACGCAGTATTTT,CASSSAGSTDTQYF
NA,many,TRBV25-1,TRBJ1-1,TGTGCCAGCAGTGATACAGGGACCACTGAAGCTTTCTTT,CASSDTGTTEAFF
TRBD1,few,TRBV18,TRBJ2-5,TGTGCCAGCTCACTTGGGACAGGGCGAGAGACCCAGTACTTC,CASSLGTGRETQYF
NA,NA,TRBV6-5,TRBJ2-1,TGTGCCAGCAGTTACCTGGACGGGAACAATGAGCAGTTCTTC,CASSYLDGNNEQFF
TRBD2,many,TRBV23-1,TRBJ2-5,TGCGCCAGCAGTCGAAAATGGGGGGGAAAGGAGACCCAGTACTTC,CASSRKWGGKETQYF
NA,many,TRBV7-2,TRBJ1-5,TGTGCCAGCAGCCTGATTGATCAGCCCCAGCATTTT,CASSLIDQPQHF
NA,NA,TRBV12-3/TRBV12-4,TRBJ1-2,TGTGCCAGCAGTTTAATCATCTACTATGGCTACACCTTC,CASSLIIYYGYTF
NA,many,TRBV20-1,TRBJ2-5,TGCAGTGCTAGAGATTTGGGGGAAGAGACCCAGTACTTC,CSARDLGEETQYF
TRBD1,many,TRBV6-6,TRBJ2-3,TGTGCCAGCAGTTTCGACAGGGGACATACGCAGTATTTT,CASSFDRGHTQYF
TRBD2,many,TRBV7-6,TRBJ2-1,TGTGCCAGCAGAAGGACTAGCGGGTCGAGCTCCTACAATGAGCAGTTCTTC,CASRRTSGSSSYNEQFF
NA,many,TRBV2,TRBJ1-2,TGTGCCAGCAGTCTCGGACAGCTCTATGGCTACACCTTC,CASSLGQLYGYTF
NA,many,TRBV6-5,TRBJ1-3,TGTGCCAGCAGTTACTCCAGGAATTCTGGAAACACCATATATTTT,CASSYSRNSGNTIYF
NA,many,TRBV5-1,TRBJ2-3,TGCGCCAGCAGCTTGGCTGGTAGCGAGCTCACAGATACGCAGTATTTT,CASSLAGSELTDTQYF
NA,many,TRBV29-1,TRBJ2-5,TGCAGCGTTGGGGTAGCGGTGCAAGAGACCCAGTACTTC,CSVGVAVQETQYF
TRBD1,many,TRBV15,TRBJ2-7,TGTGCCACCAGCCAGGGACAGGGTGCCTACGAGCAGTACTTC,CATSQGQGAYEQYF
NA,many,TRBV5-1,TRBJ1-2,TGCGCCAGCAGCTTGTCGGGACACGGTCTCACCTTC,CASSLSGHGLTF
NA,many,TRBV20-1,TRBJ1-1,TGCAGTGCTCCGGGACCCCTGAACACTGAAGCTTTCTTT,CSAPGPLNTEAFF